One and the same sample provided the 20 T cell receptor beta chains below, sequenced in a study of cytomegalovirus exposure and HLA in healthy donors. 60 Vbeta and 13 Jbeta primers were used in PCR. Only in-frame clones appear in the TCRdb table, and some are missing; sequencing was by immunoSEQ multiplex PCR. The profile covers 99,000 or so clones, with around 80% appearing a single time and about 3.1% taken by the ten largest. Sequenced: PBMCs. The source of these receptors is a male donor in good health and CMV-seropositive.

V usage is TRBV5-8 and J usage is TRBJ1-1; no clear D gene. CDR3 length: 13 residues. V lost 1 base and J 8 bases, leaving 12 bases between the germline ends. Germline-derived CDR1 and CDR2 are SGHTS and YDEGEE. For the CDR3, the DNA is TGTGCCAGCAGCTTGTCGGAGGGTCGGGAAGCTTTCTTT. Residues: CASSLSEGREAFF. The whole variable domain, remainder taken from reference TRBV5-8 and TRBJ1-1, is EAGVTQSPTHLIKTRGQQATLRCSPISGHTSVYWYQQALGLGLQFLLWYDEGEERNRGNFPPRFSGRQFPNYSSELNVNALELEDSALYLCASSLSEGREAFFGQGTRLTVV.

The CDR3 nucleotides read TGCAGTGCTAGACCTAACACTGAAGCTTTCTTT. It translates to CSARPNTEAFF. The chain combines TRBV20-1 with TRBJ1-1; D gene unclear. The germline V and J ends were trimmed by 2 bases and 2 bases, with 3 bases remaining between them. The CDR3 runs to 11 residues. The germline gives CDR1 DFQATT, CDR2 SNEGSKA (reference sequence).

The chain links TRBV6-6 to TRBJ1-5; D might be TRBD1 (6 bases). V lost 7 bases and J lost 0, with 13 bases in between. The CDR3 sequence is 15 residues long. CDR1 is MNHNY, CDR2 SVGAGI, per germline (reference sequence). The CDR3 DNA reads TGTGCCAGCACCTATCGGACAGATAGCAATCAGCCCCAGCATTTT. Its protein is CASTYRTDSNQPQHF.

V and J are TRBV30 and TRBJ2-3, with 7 nucleotides matching TRBD2. Unmatched junction bases numbered 6, after V lost 6 bases and J lost 0 bases. Per germline, CDR1 GTSNPN and CDR2 SVGIG (reference sequence). The CDR3 is made up of 14 amino acids. CDR3 sequence: CACERETSTDTQYF. The DNA of the CDR3 is TGTGCCTGTGAGCGGGAAACTAGCACAGATACGCAGTATTTT. The variable domain in full, with the rest retrieved from reference TRBV30 and TRBJ2-3, is SQTIHQWPATLVQPVGSPLSLECTVEGTSNPNLYWYRQAAGRGLQLLFYSVGIGQISSEVPQNLSASRPQDRQFILSSKKLLLSDSGFYLCACERETSTDTQYFGPGTRLTVL.

The chain is built from TRBV5-1 and TRBJ1-2, with D possibly matching TRBD1 (6 bases). The CDR3 runs to 13 residues. Trimming removed 5 bases at V and 2 bases at J, with 10 bases between. CDR1 is SGHRS and CDR2 is YFSETQ in the germline V gene. This CDR3 is CASRPTGNYGYTF. The CDR3 DNA sequence: TGCGCCAGCAGACCTACAGGGAACTATGGCTACACCTTC.

The chain recombines TRBV12-5 with TRBJ2-3, with a tentative D call TRBD1 (5 bases). This CDR3 contains 14 residues. V was pared by 1 base and J by 0 bases, with 5 bases between. The germline V gene encodes CDR1 LGHNT and CDR2 FRNRAP. Here the CDR3 reads CASGLDRSTDTQYF. As DNA, the CDR3 is TGTGCTAGTGGTTTGGACAGGAGCACAGATACGCAGTATTTT.

This clone came up a few times. CDR3 DNA: TGCGCCAGCAGCCAAGAAGGGGCGAAATACTCGCCTGAAGCTTTCTTT. It specifies CASSQEGAKYSPEAFF. The chain employs TRBV4-1 and TRBJ1-1; tentatively, D is TRBD1 (5 bases). Germline CDR1 is MGHRA and CDR2 is YSYEKL. The CDR3 extends over 16 amino acids. V was shortened by 0 bases and J by 6 bases, with 17 bases between the two germline ends.

The chain is built from TRBV5-1 and TRBJ1-4; 7 bases line up with TRBD1. The V gene end was trimmed by 4 bases and the J gene end by 4 bases; junction bases not matched to a gene: 4. CDR1 is SGHRS and CDR2 is YFSETQ in the germline V gene. CDR3 size: 14 residues. CDR3 amino acids: CASSPRGDNEKLFF. The CDR3, as DNA: TGCGCCAGCAGCCCCAGGGGGGATAATGAAAAACTGTTTTTT.

V and J are TRBV7-8 and TRBJ2-7; D might be TRBD2 (6 bases). This CDR3 contains 14 residues. Germline V gene sequence: CDR1 SGHVS, CDR2 FQNEAQ. Trimming left V 10 bases short and J 6 bases short, with 22 bases between. CDR3 in DNA: TGTGCCACCTCCTCGCGGGGCACTACATCCGAGCAGTACTTC. It yields the protein CATSSRGTTSEQYF.

The genes are TRBV25-1 and TRBJ1-1; weak D call: TRBD1 (5 bases). The CDR3 totals 15 residues. The ends were cut back, 2 bases at V and 4 bases at J, with 14 bases in the middle. Germline CDR1 is MGHDK and CDR2 is SYGVNS. The CDR3 loop reads CASSERGVFGTEAFF. The DNA of the CDR3 is TGTGCCAGCAGTGAACGGGGGGTGTTTGGCACTGAAGCTTTCTTT.

V gene TRBV27 combines with J gene TRBJ2-2; D is perhaps TRBD1 (5 bases). The CDR3 runs to 12 residues. Germline V CDR1 and CDR2: MNHEY, SMNVEV (reference sequence). Trimming took off 11 bases at V and 2 bases at J, with 9 bases between the two ends. The CDR3 is CAAQGNTGELFF. The CDR3 nucleotides read TGTGCCGCCCAGGGAAACACCGGGGAGCTGTTTTTT.

This chain joins TRBV5-1 and TRBJ2-2, with D tentatively TRBD1 (6 bases). V dropped 5 bases and J dropped 2 bases, with 10 bases sitting between them. The length of the CDR3 is 14 residues. Germline V CDR1 and CDR2: SGHRS, YFSETQ. DNA for the CDR3: TGCGCCAGCAGAGGGGGAACAAACACCGGGGAGCTGTTTTTT. Its protein product is CASRGGTNTGELFF. Drawing the rest from reference TRBV5-1 and TRBJ2-2, the complete variable domain is KAGVTQTPRYLIKTRGQQVTLSCSPISGHRSVSWYQQTPGQGLQFLFEYFSETQRNKGNFPGRFSGRQFSNSRSEMNVSTLELGDSALYLCASRGGTNTGELFFGEGSRLTVL.

This chain links TRBV7-9 with TRBJ1-4; possibly TRBD1 for D (6 bases). CDR3 size: 16 residues. Trimming left V 6 bases short and J 4 bases short, with 18 bases between. Germline V gene lookup returns CDR1 SEHNR and CDR2 FQNEAQ (reference sequence). The CDR3 nucleotides read TGTGCCAGCAGTCCGGGGGGCAGGGGATTTAATGAAAAACTGTTTTTT. Its translation is CASSPGGRGFNEKLFF.

The rearrangement links TRBV5-1 to TRBJ2-5; D is ambiguous. The end of the DNA is better explained by TRBJ2-7, so the J call may be wrong. CDR1 and CDR2 from the germline V gene are SGHRS and YFSETQ. This CDR3 has 14 residues. CDR3 sequence (DNA): TGCGCCAGCAGCTTGGGCAGTAGCTCCTACGAGCAGTACTTC. Protein sequence: CASSLGSSSYEQYF.

The chain links TRBV14 to TRBJ2-1; 10 nucleotides match TRBD2. CDR3 length equals 17 residues. Germline loops: CDR1 SGHDN, CDR2 FVKESK. V trimming: 0 bases; J trimming: 2 bases; junction bases outside the gene matches: 4. This CDR3 reads CASSQDLGTSAYNEQFF. DNA of the CDR3: TGTGCCAGCAGCCAAGATCTGGGGACTAGCGCCTACAATGAGCAGTTCTTC.

V is TRBV11-2 and J is TRBJ2-7, with 10 positions matching TRBD1. The CDR3 consists of 17 residues. The V and J ends lost 4 bases and 2 bases, in that order; junction bases with no gene match: 11. Germline values: CDR1 SGHAT, CDR2 FQNNGV. The DNA of the CDR3 is TGTGCCAGCAGCTCGTTCCCCGGGACAGGGGCCCCCTACGAGCAGTACTTC. Its translation: CASSSFPGTGAPYEQYF.

V usage is TRBV6-5 and J usage is TRBJ1-1, with a weak D call TRBD1 (5 bases). This CDR3 is built from 15 residues. V lost 7 bases, J lost 5 bases, and 20 bases lay in between. Germline CDR1 MNHEY, CDR2 SVGAGI. CDR3 region: CASTKAPQGRTEAFF. Here the CDR3 DNA reads TGTGCCAGCACCAAGGCCCCCCAGGGAAGAACTGAAGCTTTCTTT.

Only one count was recorded for this clone. The genes are TRBV6-1 and TRBJ2-7; maybe TRBD2 (5 bases). CDR3 length: 13 residues. CDR1 is MNHNS and CDR2 is SASEGT in the germline V gene. The germline V and J ends were trimmed by 7 bases and 7 bases, with 17 bases remaining between them. In DNA, the CDR3 is TGTGCCAGCAAACTTTTGGGTTCGGGGGAGCAGTACTTC. Translation gives CASKLLGSGEQYF.

This chain joins TRBV7-6 and TRBJ1-5; the match to TRBD1 covers 7 bases. CDR3 size: 18 residues. CDR1 SGHVS and CDR2 FNYEAQ come from the germline V gene. The junction had 13 bases not matched to a gene; V was cut back by 5 bases and J by 0 bases. CDR3 nucleotide sequence: TGTGCCAGCAGCCCTGGACAGGCCTCCCCTTATAGCAATCAGCCCCAGCATTTT. Residues: CASSPGQASPYSNQPQHF. Drawing the rest from reference TRBV7-6 and TRBJ1-5, the complete variable domain is GAGVSQSPRYKVTKRGQDVALRCDPISGHVSLYWYRQALGQGPEFLTYFNYEAQQDKSGLPNDRFSAERPEGSISTLTIQRTEQRDSAMYRCASSPGQASPYSNQPQHFGDGTRLSIL.

This sequence joins TRBV18 and TRBJ1-6; 8 bases agree with TRBD1. CDR1 KGHSH and CDR2 LQKENI come from the germline V gene. This CDR3 comprises 16 residues. The J segment lost 7 bases and the V segment lost 5 bases, leaving 10 bases of the junction unmatched. The CDR3 DNA follows: TGTGCCAGCTCATCAAAGACAGGGGTCGGAAATTCACCCCTCCACTTT. As protein: CASSSKTGVGNSPLHF.